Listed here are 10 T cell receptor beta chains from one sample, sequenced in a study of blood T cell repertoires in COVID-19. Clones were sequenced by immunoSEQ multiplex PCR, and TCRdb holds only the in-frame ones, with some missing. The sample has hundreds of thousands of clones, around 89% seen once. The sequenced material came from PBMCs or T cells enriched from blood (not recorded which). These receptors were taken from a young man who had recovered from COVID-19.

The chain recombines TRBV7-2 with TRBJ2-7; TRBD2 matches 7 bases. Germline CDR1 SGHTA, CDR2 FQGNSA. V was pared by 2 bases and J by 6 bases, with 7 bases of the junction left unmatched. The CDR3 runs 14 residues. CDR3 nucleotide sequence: TGTGCCAGCAGCTTAATGACCGGGAGGACCGAGCAGTACTTC. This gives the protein CASSLMTGRTEQYF.

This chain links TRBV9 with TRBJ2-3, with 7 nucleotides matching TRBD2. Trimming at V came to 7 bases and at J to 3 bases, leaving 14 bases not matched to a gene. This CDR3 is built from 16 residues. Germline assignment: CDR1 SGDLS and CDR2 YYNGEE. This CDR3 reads CASQSPGGLSTDTQYF. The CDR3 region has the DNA TGTGCCAGCCAGAGTCCCGGGGGACTATCAACAGATACGCAGTATTTT.

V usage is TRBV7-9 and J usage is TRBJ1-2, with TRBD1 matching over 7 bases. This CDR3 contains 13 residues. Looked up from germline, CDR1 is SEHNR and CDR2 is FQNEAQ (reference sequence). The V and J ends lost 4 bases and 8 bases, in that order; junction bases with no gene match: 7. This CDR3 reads CASSSNRGEGYTF. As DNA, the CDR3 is TGTGCCAGCAGCTCGAACAGGGGAGAGGGCTACACCTTC.

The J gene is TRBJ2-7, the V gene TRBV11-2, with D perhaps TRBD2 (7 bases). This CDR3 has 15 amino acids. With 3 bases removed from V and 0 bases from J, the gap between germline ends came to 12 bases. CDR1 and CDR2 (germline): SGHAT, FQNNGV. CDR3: CASSLGGARSYEQYF. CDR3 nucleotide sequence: TGTGCCAGCAGCTTGGGGGGGGCTCGCTCCTACGAGCAGTACTTC.

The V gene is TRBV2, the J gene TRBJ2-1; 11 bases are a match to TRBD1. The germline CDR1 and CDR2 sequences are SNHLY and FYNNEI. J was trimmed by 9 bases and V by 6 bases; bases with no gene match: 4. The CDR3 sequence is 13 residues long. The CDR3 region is CASSGQGAGEQFF. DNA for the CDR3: TGTGCCAGCAGCGGACAGGGGGCAGGTGAGCAGTTCTTC.

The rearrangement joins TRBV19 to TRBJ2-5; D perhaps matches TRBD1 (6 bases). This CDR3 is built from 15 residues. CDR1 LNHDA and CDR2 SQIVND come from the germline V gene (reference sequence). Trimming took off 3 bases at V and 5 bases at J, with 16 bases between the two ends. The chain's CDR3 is CASSIGTGIRETQYF. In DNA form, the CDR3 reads TGTGCCAGTAGTATTGGAACAGGGATTAGGGAGACCCAGTACTTC.

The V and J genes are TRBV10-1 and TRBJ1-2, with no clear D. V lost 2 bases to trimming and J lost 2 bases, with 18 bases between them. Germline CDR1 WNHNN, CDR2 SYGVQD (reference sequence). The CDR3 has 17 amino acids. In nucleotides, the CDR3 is TGCGCCAGCAGTGAGGAGGCCTCCCCGACGGGAAACTATGGCTACACCTTC. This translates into CASSEEASPTGNYGYTF.

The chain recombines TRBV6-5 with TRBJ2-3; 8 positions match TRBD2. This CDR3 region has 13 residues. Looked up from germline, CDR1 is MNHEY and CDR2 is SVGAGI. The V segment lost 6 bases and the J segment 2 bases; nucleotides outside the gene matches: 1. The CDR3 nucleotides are TGTGCCAGCAGGACTAGCGACACAGATACGCAGTATTTT. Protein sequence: CASRTSDTDTQYF.

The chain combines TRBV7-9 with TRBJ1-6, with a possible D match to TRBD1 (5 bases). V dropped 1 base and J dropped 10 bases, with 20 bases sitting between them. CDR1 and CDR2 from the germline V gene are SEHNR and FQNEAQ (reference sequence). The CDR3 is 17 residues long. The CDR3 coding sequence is TGTGCCAGCAGCTTAGGGGTTCTGGTCGCCGGGGGGTCACCCCTCCACTTT. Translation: CASSLGVLVAGGSPLHF. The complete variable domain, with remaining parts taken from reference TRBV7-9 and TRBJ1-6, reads DTGVSQNPRHKITKRGQNVTFRCDPISEHNRLYWYRQTLGQGPEFLTYFQNEAQLEKSRLLSDRFSAERPKGSFSTLEIQRTEQGDSAMYLCASSLGVLVAGGSPLHFGNGTRLTVT.

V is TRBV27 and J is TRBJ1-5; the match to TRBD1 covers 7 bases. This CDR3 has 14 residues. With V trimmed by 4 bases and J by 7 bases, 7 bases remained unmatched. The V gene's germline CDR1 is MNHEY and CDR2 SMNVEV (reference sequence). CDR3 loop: CASSSNRGGQPQHF. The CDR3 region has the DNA TGTGCCAGCAGTTCCAACAGGGGAGGACAGCCCCAGCATTTT.